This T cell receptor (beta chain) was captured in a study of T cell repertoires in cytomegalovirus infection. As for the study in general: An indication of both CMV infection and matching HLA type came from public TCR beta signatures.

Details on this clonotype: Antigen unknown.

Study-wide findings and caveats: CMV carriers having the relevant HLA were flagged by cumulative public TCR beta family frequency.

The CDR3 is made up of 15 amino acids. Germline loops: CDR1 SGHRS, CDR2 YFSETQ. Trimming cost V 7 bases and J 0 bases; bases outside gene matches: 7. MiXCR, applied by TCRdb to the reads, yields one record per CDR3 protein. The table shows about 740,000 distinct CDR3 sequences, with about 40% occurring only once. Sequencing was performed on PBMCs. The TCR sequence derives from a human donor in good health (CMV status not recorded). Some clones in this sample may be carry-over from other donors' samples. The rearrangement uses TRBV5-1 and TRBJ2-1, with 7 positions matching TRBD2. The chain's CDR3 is CASSRGESSYNEQFF. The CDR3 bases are TGCGCCAGCTCCCGGGGGGAAAGCTCCTACAATGAGCAGTTCTTC.